Each of the 25 T cell receptor beta chains below was sequenced from the same sample in a study of blood T cell repertoires in COVID-19. Profiling relied on immunoSEQ multiplex PCR, and the TCRdb table lists in-frame clones only, not all of them. The table records approximately 240,000 clones, around 83% of them present only once. The material sequenced was PBMCs or T cells enriched from blood (not recorded which). These receptors were taken from a woman aged 40 to 49 with acute COVID-19.

The chain employs TRBV7-3 and TRBJ2-2, with 11 bases fitting TRBD2. The CDR3 length is 19 residues. Germline CDR1 SGHTA, CDR2 FQGTGA. J was trimmed by 3 bases and V by 0 bases; bases with no gene match: 9. CDR3 in DNA: TGTGCCAGCAGCTTAACCCCGGGGCTAGCGGGAGGATACACCGGGGAGCTGTTTTTT. Amino acid sequence: CASSLTPGLAGGYTGELFF.

The chain carries TRBV7-3 and TRBJ1-2; 8 bases line up with TRBD1. Trimming removed 8 bases from V and 8 bases from J; junction bases left unmatched: 7. The CDR3 is made up of 12 amino acids. Per the germline V gene, CDR1 is SGHTA and CDR2 is FQGTGA. CDR3 loop: CASGTGGGGYTF. The CDR3 coding sequence is TGTGCCAGCGGGACAGGTGGGGGAGGCTACACCTTC.

The rearrangement links TRBV4-2 to TRBJ2-7; 7 nucleotides align to TRBD1. The germline CDR1 and CDR2 sequences are LGHNA and YNFKEQ. With 4 bases clipped from V and 2 bases from J, the junction kept 8 bases outside the gene matches. This CDR3 comprises 15 residues. CDR3 in DNA: TGTGCCAGCAGCCTCAGACACAGGGGAACCTACGAGCAGTACTTC. Its protein is CASSLRHRGTYEQYF.

The rearrangement uses TRBV19 and TRBJ1-5; possibly TRBD1 for D (5 bases). V shed 3 bases and J shed 4 bases, with 13 bases lying between them. Germline assignment: CDR1 LNHDA and CDR2 SQIVND (reference sequence). This CDR3 has 15 residues. In DNA form, the CDR3 reads TGTGCCAGTAGTATTTATGGGGGAGGGAATCAGCCCCAGCATTTT. Its translation: CASSIYGGGNQPQHF.

This chain links TRBV5-1 with TRBJ1-5, with 7 bases fitting TRBD1. J lost 1 base, V lost 4 bases, and 5 bases had no gene match. Germline lookup yields CDR1 SGHRS and CDR2 YFSETQ. This CDR3 spans 15 amino acids. The CDR3 is CASSPRGLSNQPQHF. CDR3 DNA sequence: TGCGCCAGCAGCCCCAGGGGGTTGAGCAATCAGCCCCAGCATTTT.

A remark on this clone: This specimen includes other DNA sequences encoding the same CDR3. The chain is built from TRBV28 and TRBJ1-4; possibly TRBD1 for D (5 bases). This CDR3 region has 14 residues. CDR1 and CDR2 (germline): MDHEN, SYDVKM. The V and J ends lost 7 bases and 3 bases respectively, with 12 bases between them. Here the CDR3 reads CASIRGGSNEKLFF. CDR3 in DNA: TGTGCCAGCATAAGGGGCGGCTCTAATGAAAAACTGTTTTTT.

The table lists this clone with a few counts. The chain couples TRBV18 to TRBJ2-3, with TRBD1 matching over 10 bases. There are 15 residues in the CDR3. J gave up 3 bases and V 3 bases, and 3 bases lay outside the gene matches. The germline gives CDR1 KGHSH, CDR2 LQKENI. CDR3 nucleotides: TGTGCCAGCTCACCTAGGACAGGGGGAACAGATACGCAGTATTTT. Its protein is CASSPRTGGTDTQYF.

The chain carries TRBV20-1 and TRBJ2-7; no reliable D call. The germline V gene has CDR1 DFQATT and CDR2 SNEGSKA (reference sequence). The CDR3 length is 11 residues. V shed 5 bases and J shed 7 bases, with 12 bases lying between them. The CDR3 DNA is TGCAGTGCTGAAACCCCGGTGGAGCAGTACTTC. Its translation is CSAETPVEQYF.

This clone was picked up one time. The chain recombines TRBV4-1 with TRBJ2-7; 11 bases line up with TRBD2. V trimming: 0 bases; J trimming: 5 bases; junction bases outside the gene matches: 3. The length of the CDR3 is 15 residues. CDR1 and CDR2 (germline): MGHRA, YSYEKL. CDR3 DNA sequence: TGCGCCAGCAGCCAAGAGGTTAGCGGGAGGGACGAGCAGTACTTC. Translated, it gives CASSQEVSGRDEQYF.

The chain employs TRBV28 and TRBJ2-7; D perhaps matches TRBD2 (6 bases). From germline, CDR1 is MDHEN and CDR2 SYDVKM. The CDR3 is 12 residues long. Trimming took 8 bases from V and 0 from J, leaving 8 bases between them. The CDR3 spells CASAGISYEQYF. Written as DNA, the CDR3 is TGTGCCAGCGCGGGGATCTCCTACGAGCAGTACTTC.

This clone was found once. V usage is TRBV13 and J usage is TRBJ1-1; D gene ambiguous. CDR1 is PRHDT and CDR2 is FYEKMQ in the germline V gene (reference sequence). The V gene lost 5 bases and the J gene lost 4 bases, with 17 bases spanning the gap. This CDR3 region has 15 residues. The CDR3 sequence is CASSLGQVGVTEAFF. Here the CDR3 DNA reads TGTGCCAGCAGCCTCGGCCAGGTGGGAGTCACTGAAGCTTTCTTT.

This clone was recorded once. V usage is TRBV15 and J usage is TRBJ2-7; 7 bases are shared with TRBD1. CDR1 LNHNV and CDR2 YYDKDF come from the germline V gene (reference sequence). V was clipped by 4 bases and J by 4 bases; unmatched bases: 1. The CDR3 consists of 12 residues. CDR3 amino acids: CATSNRGYEQYF. CDR3 in DNA: TGTGCCACCAGCAACAGGGGATACGAGCAGTACTTC.

V and J are TRBV7-9 and TRBJ2-7, with a possible D match to TRBD1 (7 bases). Trimming removed 5 bases at V and 3 bases at J, with 11 bases between. CDR1 and CDR2 from the germline V gene are SEHNR and FQNEAQ (reference sequence). The CDR3 extends over 13 amino acids. CDR3 sequence: CASSAGQYYEQYF. The CDR3 DNA follows: TGTGCCAGCAGCGCGGGACAGTACTACGAGCAGTACTTC.

The chain recombines TRBV6-1 with TRBJ2-5; 8 positions match TRBD2. The CDR3 totals 16 residues. V lost 2 bases to trimming and J lost 5 bases; unmatched junction nucleotides: 10. Germline V gives CDR1 MNHNS, CDR2 SASEGT. The CDR3 DNA sequence: TGTGCCAGCAGTGAATTGTCGGGAGGGCCGGGGGAGACCCAGTACTTC. This gives the protein CASSELSGGPGETQYF.

This clone was detected only once. The chain uses TRBV4-2 and TRBJ2-3; 10 nucleotides agree with TRBD1. V lost 4 bases and J lost 5; bases outside the gene matches: 6. CDR3 length: 15 amino acids. Germline assignment: CDR1 LGHNA and CDR2 YNFKEQ. CDR3 DNA: TGTGCCAGCAGCCGGACAGGGGGGACCGGAGATACGCAGTATTTT. Translation gives CASSRTGGTGDTQYF.

Remarks on this clone: This CDR3 is also generated by other DNA sequences in the sample. V and J are TRBV11-2 and TRBJ1-5; D not certain. CDR3 length equals 13 residues. V was pared by 5 bases and J by 0 bases, with 5 bases between. From germline, CDR1 is SGHAT and CDR2 FQNNGV. The CDR3 bases are TGTGCCAGCAGCCTAAATAGCAATCAGCCCCAGCATTTT. Protein sequence: CASSLNSNQPQHF.

V is TRBV11-2 and J is TRBJ1-1; a possible D gene is TRBD1 (6 bases). The V end lost 4 bases, the J end lost 1 base, and 19 bases lay between the germline ends. Germline V gene data show CDR1 as SGHAT and CDR2 as FQNNGV. This CDR3 is built from 17 residues. The CDR3: CASSSRAPRTANTEAFF. The DNA for the CDR3 is TGTGCCAGCAGCTCCAGAGCGCCCCGGACAGCGAACACTGAAGCTTTCTTT.

The sample holds one count of this clone. This chain links TRBV5-5 with TRBJ1-5; possible D gene TRBD1, 5 bases. Trimming removed 2 bases from V and 7 bases from J, with 16 bases in between. This CDR3 spans 15 amino acids. Germline V gene sequence: CDR1 SGHKS, CDR2 YYEKEE (reference sequence). CDR3 residues: CASSFEITGYQPQHF. The CDR3 DNA reads as TGTGCCAGCAGCTTCGAAATCACAGGTTACCAGCCCCAGCATTTT.

The V gene is TRBV5-1, the J gene TRBJ2-1; D may be TRBD2 (7 bases). The CDR3 runs 19 residues. Germline V gene lookup returns CDR1 SGHRS and CDR2 YFSETQ. V lost 0 bases and J 8 bases, leaving 27 bases between the germline ends. The CDR3 here is CASSLVRMTGRLARDEQFF. The CDR3 nucleotides read TGCGCCAGCAGCTTGGTGCGGATGACAGGCCGACTAGCTAGGGATGAGCAGTTCTTC.

This chain connects TRBV30 to TRBJ2-1; 11 nucleotides align to TRBD1. Germline V gene lookup returns CDR1 GTSNPN and CDR2 SVGIG (reference sequence). The CDR3 has 15 residues. V trimming: 3 bases; J trimming: 2 bases; junction bases outside the gene matches: 3. CDR3 sequence (DNA): TGTGCCTGGAGGGGACAGGGGGTGACCTACAATGAGCAGTTCTTC. Translation gives CAWRGQGVTYNEQFF.

The rearrangement joins TRBV28 to TRBJ1-6; D might be TRBD1 (5 bases). The germline V and J ends were trimmed by 10 bases and 2 bases, with 12 bases remaining between them. The CDR3 is made up of 14 amino acids. The germline gives CDR1 MDHEN, CDR2 SYDVKM. CDR3 sequence: CATMGGTYNSPLHF. The CDR3 DNA follows: TGTGCCACTATGGGGGGAACCTATAATTCACCCCTCCACTTT.

The chain employs TRBV2 and TRBJ2-2, with 14 positions matching TRBD2. V lost 2 bases to trimming and J lost 5 bases; unmatched junction nucleotides: 7. This CDR3 is built from 18 residues. Germline assignment: CDR1 SNHLY and CDR2 FYNNEI. The chain's CDR3 is CASSERGLAGEGTGELFF. The CDR3 DNA is TGTGCCAGCAGTGAAAGGGGACTAGCGGGAGAAGGGACCGGGGAGCTGTTTTTT.

The V gene is TRBV9, the J gene TRBJ1-2, with D perhaps TRBD1 (6 bases). The CDR3 has 17 residues. Trimming pared 0 bases from V and 0 bases from J, leaving 15 bases between. Germline V gene data show CDR1 as SGDLS and CDR2 as YYNGEE. CDR3 region: CASSVGTVLKPNYGYTF. Written as DNA, the CDR3 is TGTGCCAGCAGCGTAGGGACAGTCCTTAAGCCTAACTATGGCTACACCTTC.

J is TRBJ1-5 and V is TRBV19, with D maybe TRBD1 (5 bases). The V gene lost 5 bases and the J gene lost 6 bases, with 14 bases spanning the gap. Germline V CDR1 and CDR2: LNHDA, SQIVND (reference sequence). This CDR3 comprises 14 residues. DNA for the CDR3: TGTGCCAGTAGTTACCAGGGATTGGGTCAGCCCCAGCATTTT. This encodes CASSYQGLGQPQHF.

This clone was picked up a small number of times. J is TRBJ1-5 and V is TRBV10-3, with 9 bases identical to TRBD1. J was trimmed by 7 bases and V by 11 bases; bases with no gene match: 6. There are 12 residues in the CDR3. The germline V gene has CDR1 ENHRY and CDR2 SYGVKD. The CDR3 nucleotides are TGTGCCGTGGGACAGGGAGACCAGCCCCAGCATTTT. Residues: CAVGQGDQPQHF.